This TCR beta chain was found in a study of T cell changes during pregnancy in multiple sclerosis. Sequenced by immunoSEQ multiplex PCR; TCRdb stores in-frame clones only, minus some. The sample includes 93,000 or so clones, around 93% seen only once; the top ten take 0.9% to 0.95%. The CDR3 runs to 15 residues. The germline gives CDR1 MNHEY, CDR2 SMNVEV (reference sequence). V lost 4 bases to trimming and J lost 5 bases; unmatched junction nucleotides: 7. This chain joins TRBV27 and TRBJ2-3; TRBD2 aligns across 9 bases. The receptor was derived from a female donor with multiple sclerosis, enrolled in a pregnancy study. Sequencing used peripheral blood, obtained before pregnancy. CDR3 nucleotides: TGTGCCAGCAGTTCCACTAGCGGGTGGCAAGATACGCAGTATTTT. Protein sequence: CASSSTSGWQDTQYF.